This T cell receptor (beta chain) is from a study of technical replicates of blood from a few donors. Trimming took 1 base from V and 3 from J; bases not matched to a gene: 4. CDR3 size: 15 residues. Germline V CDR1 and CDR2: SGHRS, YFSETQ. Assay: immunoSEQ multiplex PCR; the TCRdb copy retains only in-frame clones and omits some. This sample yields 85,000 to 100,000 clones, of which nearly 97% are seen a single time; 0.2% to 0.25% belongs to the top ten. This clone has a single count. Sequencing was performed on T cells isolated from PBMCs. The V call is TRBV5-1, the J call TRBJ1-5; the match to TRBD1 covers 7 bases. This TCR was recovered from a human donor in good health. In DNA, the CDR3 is TGCGCCAGCAGCTTGACAGGGGACCCCAATCAGCCCCAGCATTTT. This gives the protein CASSLTGDPNQPQHF.